These 12 T cell receptor beta chains share one sample of origin, sequenced in a study of shared clonotypes between healthy human individuals. CD45RO-negative, CCR7-positively selected cells formed the naive CD8 fraction, excluding terminally differentiated effector memory CD45RA+ cells. Produced via immunoSEQ multiplex PCR; TCRdb's table is partial and in-frame only. The sample has about 2.2 million clones, about 94% seen once. Material: naive CD8+ T cells from PBMCs. Source of these receptors: a man between 18 and 35 years old in good health. Some clones in this sample may be carry-over from other donors' samples.

J is TRBJ2-1 and V is TRBV27; TRBD2 matches 7 bases. The CDR3 is made up of 14 amino acids. Germline V gene sequence: CDR1 MNHEY, CDR2 SMNVEV (reference sequence). V was pared by 1 base and J by 6 bases, with 3 bases of the junction left unmatched. DNA of the CDR3: TGTGCCAGCAGTTTATATGGCGGGAGCAATGAGCAGTTCTTC. As protein: CASSLYGGSNEQFF.

Turning to this clone: The same CDR3 can be traced to other DNA sequences in this sample. V and J are TRBV19 and TRBJ2-1; D unclear. The V gene's germline CDR1 is LNHDA and CDR2 SQIVND (reference sequence). The CDR3 runs to 13 residues. Trimming cost V 1 base and J 7 bases, with 8 bases left between them. The CDR3 sequence is CASSIGGGNEQFF. The CDR3 DNA is TGTGCCAGTAGTATAGGAGGTGGGAATGAGCAGTTCTTC.

The rearrangement uses TRBV5-5 and TRBJ2-7, with 8 bases that match TRBD1. CDR3 length equals 15 residues. Germline V CDR1 and CDR2: SGHKS, YYEKEE (reference sequence). V trimming: 4 bases; J trimming: 2 bases; junction bases outside the gene matches: 8. This chain's CDR3 is CASSSRDRIPYEQYF. In DNA form, the CDR3 reads TGTGCCAGCAGCAGCCGGGACAGGATACCCTACGAGCAGTACTTC.

The chain employs TRBV27 and TRBJ1-2; TRBD1 is a possible D gene (6 bases). This CDR3 comprises 14 residues. Germline V lookup: CDR1 MNHEY, CDR2 SMNVEV (reference sequence). With 6 bases removed from V and 2 bases from J, the gap between germline ends came to 13 bases. CDR3 protein: CASSLAGANYGYTF. The CDR3 DNA sequence: TGTGCCAGCAGCTTGGCGGGGGCCAACTATGGCTACACCTTC.

V gene TRBV7-9 combines with J gene TRBJ2-4, with 8 bases that match TRBD1. Germline assignment: CDR1 SEHNR and CDR2 FQNEAQ (reference sequence). V was clipped by 5 bases and J by 0 bases; unmatched bases: 6. The CDR3 totals 16 residues. As DNA, the CDR3 is TGTGCCAGCAGCCCCAGGACAGGGCTAGCCAAAAACATTCAGTACTTC. Encoded protein: CASSPRTGLAKNIQYF.

V usage is TRBV25-1 and J usage is TRBJ1-5; 9 bases agree with TRBD1. The germline V gene encodes CDR1 MGHDK and CDR2 SYGVNS. The V segment lost 8 bases and the J segment 5 bases; nucleotides outside the gene matches: 13. The CDR3 totals 16 residues. For the CDR3, the DNA is TGTGCCAGCGAACTCCGGGACAGGGATGATCATCAGCCCCAGCATTTT. Protein: CASELRDRDDHQPQHF.

The chain's CDR3 is CASSPDGNPDTQYF. CDR3 DNA: TGTGCCAGCAGTCCAGACGGAAACCCAGATACGCAGTATTTT. The chain is built from TRBV27 and TRBJ2-3; D remains unclear. The germline V gene encodes CDR1 MNHEY and CDR2 SMNVEV (reference sequence). This CDR3 has 14 residues. V was clipped by 5 bases and J by 4 bases, with 13 bases between them.

This clone was seen once. This chain links TRBV7-3 with TRBJ2-3; D is unresolved. This CDR3 has 15 residues. Per the germline V gene, CDR1 is SGHTA and CDR2 is FQGTGA. Trimming shortened V by 5 bases and J by 4 bases, and 16 bases separated the two germline ends. The CDR3 loop is CASSPLVGMADTQYF. CDR3 DNA sequence: TGTGCCAGCAGCCCCCTCGTCGGCATGGCAGATACGCAGTATTTT.

This clone was detected only a few times. V and J are TRBV19 and TRBJ1-1; a weak D match, TRBD1 (6 bases). This CDR3 comprises 15 residues. The V end was cut by 1 base, the J end by 3 bases, with 12 bases between. CDR1 LNHDA and CDR2 SQIVND come from the germline V gene (reference sequence). The CDR3 here is CASSIGTGGHTEAFF. For the CDR3, the DNA is TGTGCCAGTAGTATAGGGACCGGGGGGCACACTGAAGCTTTCTTT. Full variable domain (rest looked up from reference TRBV19 and TRBJ1-1): DGGITQSPKYLFRKEGQNVTLSCEQNLNHDAMYWYRQDPGQGLRLIYYSQIVNDFQKGDIAEGYSVSREKKESFPLTVTSAQKNPTAFYLCASSIGTGGHTEAFFGQGTRLTVV.

With regard to this clone: Other DNA sequences in this specimen translate into the identical CDR3. This chain uses TRBV5-6 with TRBJ2-2; D not certain. Germline lookup yields CDR1 SGHDT and CDR2 YYEEEE. Trimming removed 5 bases from V and 2 bases from J, with 4 bases in between. There are 12 residues in the CDR3. CDR3 bases: TGTGCCAGCAGGGCAAACACCGGGGAGCTGTTTTTT. Protein sequence: CASRANTGELFF.

The J gene is TRBJ1-2, the V gene TRBV27; 7 bases are a match to TRBD1. After removal of 0 bases from V and 5 bases from J, the junction contained 12 bases not matched to a gene. In germline, CDR1 is MNHEY, CDR2 SMNVEV (reference sequence). The CDR3 loop spans 17 amino acids. CDR3 amino acids: CASSLSDAGGRAYGYTF. CDR3 DNA: TGTGCCAGCAGTTTATCTGATGCAGGGGGGCGGGCTTATGGCTACACCTTC.

The rearrangement links TRBV15 to TRBJ2-7, with D possibly TRBD2 on 5 matching bases. This CDR3 contains 14 residues. Between the trimmed V and J ends, which lost 4 bases and 3 bases, there was a span of 13 bases. Germline V gene lookup returns CDR1 LNHNV and CDR2 YYDKDF (reference sequence). The DNA for the CDR3 is TGTGCCACCAGCAAGCGAACGGGAAGCTACGAGCAGTACTTC. Protein sequence: CATSKRTGSYEQYF.